These 25 T cell receptor beta chains originate from one sample sequenced in a study of CD8+CD57+ T cells in acquired aplastic anemia. Genomic DNA provided the template from which TCR beta VDJ and CDR3 profiles were obtained. MiXCR was run by TCRdb on the reads, yielding one entry per CDR3 protein. The sample comprises 250,000 to 300,000 distinct CDR3 sequences, around three fifths of which are singletons, and around 8% rests with the top ten. Sequenced material: sorted CD4+, CD8+, or CD8+CD57+ T cells (not recorded which) from PBMCs. The source is a human donor with severe aplastic anemia or a healthy control (not recorded which).

To note about this clonotype: An end of the junction differs from the germline gene, which may be a read error. J is TRBJ2-5 and V is TRBV20-1; 7 bases are shared with TRBD1. The CDR3 length is 15 residues. Germline loops: CDR1 DFQATT, CDR2 SNEGSKA (reference sequence). Here the CDR3 reads CSAEYSGQPNQPQDF. CDR3 nucleotide sequence: TGCAGTGCCGAGTATTCGGGACAGCCTAATCAGCCCCAGGACTTC.

V is TRBV7-2 and J is TRBJ1-6, with a possible D match to TRBD1 (6 bases). Per germline, CDR1 SGHTA and CDR2 FQGNSA. There are 14 residues in the CDR3. V was trimmed by 6 bases and J by 9 bases, leaving 15 bases between them. The chain's CDR3 is CASSFGGRGSPLHF. CDR3 nucleotide sequence: TGTGCCAGCAGTTTCGGGGGGCGAGGTTCACCCCTCCACTTT.

This clonotype was seen only a few times. The chain combines TRBV10-3 with TRBJ2-1; 10 positions match TRBD2. From germline, CDR1 is ENHRY and CDR2 SYGVKD. The CDR3 has 13 residues. The ends lost 6 bases at V and 9 bases at J; junction bases unmatched: 5. In nucleotides, the CDR3 is TGTGCCATCAGGGAGGGACTAGCGTTTGAGCAGTTCTTC. Its translation: CAIREGLAFEQFF.

V and J are TRBV29-1 and TRBJ2-3, with TRBD1 matching over 10 bases. There are 14 residues in the CDR3. V lost 6 bases to trimming and J lost 8 bases; unmatched junction nucleotides: 11. CDR1 and CDR2 (germline): SQVTM, ANQGSEA. CDR3 bases: TGCAGCGTCGAGGGACAGGGGATAGGAGGTACGCAGTATTTT. As protein: CSVEGQGIGGTQYF.

This clonotype was detected many times. The chain is built from TRBV20-1 and TRBJ2-5; no firm D call. CDR3 size: 12 residues. Trimming stripped 0 bases from V and 2 bases from J, with 4 bases between. Germline V gene data show CDR1 as DFQATT and CDR2 as SNEGSKA (reference sequence). The DNA for the CDR3 is TGCAGTGCTAGAGACAGTCAAGAGACCCAGTACTTC. As protein: CSARDSQETQYF.

V usage is TRBV19 and J usage is TRBJ1-1; weak D call: TRBD1 (6 bases). Germline V gene sequence: CDR1 LNHDA, CDR2 SQIVND (reference sequence). The CDR3 consists of 15 residues. V was shortened by 7 bases and J by 4 bases, with 19 bases between the two germline ends. CDR3 residues: CASMAVGAVFTEAFF. In DNA form, the CDR3 reads TGTGCCAGTATGGCGGTGGGGGCGGTTTTCACTGAAGCTTTCTTT.

This clonotype was found a few times. The chain carries TRBV11-2 and TRBJ2-3, with 7 positions matching TRBD2. In germline, CDR1 is SGHAT, CDR2 FQNNGV. With V trimmed by 1 base and J by 4 bases, 8 bases remained unmatched. The CDR3 covers 16 residues. The CDR3 coding sequence is TGTGCCAGCAGCTTAGCCGGGACTAAGGGCCCAGATACGCAGTATTTT. Its protein is CASSLAGTKGPDTQYF.

The sample holds many counts of this clonotype. The J gene is TRBJ2-1, the V gene TRBV7-3, with 9 bases aligning to TRBD2. From germline, CDR1 is SGHTA and CDR2 FQGTGA. This CDR3 has 15 residues. Losses at the gene ends were 5 bases for V and 5 bases for J; bases not matched to a gene: 7. CDR3 sequence: CASSLQAGGNNEQFF. The CDR3, as DNA: TGTGCCAGCAGCCTCCAGGCGGGGGGGAACAATGAGCAGTTCTTC.

This clonotype was picked up a small number of times. The chain joins TRBV10-3 to TRBJ2-5; a possible D gene is TRBD2 (6 bases). The length of the CDR3 is 13 residues. Germline loops: CDR1 ENHRY, CDR2 SYGVKD. Trimming cost V 5 bases and J 7 bases, with 14 bases left between them. CDR3 DNA sequence: TGTGCCATCAGTCTACCGGAGGAGGGGACCCAGTACTTC. Protein product: CAISLPEEGTQYF.

A remark on this clonotype: At one end, the junction sequence differs from germline, possibly due to a read error. V is TRBV7-3 and J is TRBJ1-1; possibly TRBD1 for D (6 bases). Germline V gene sequence: CDR1 SGHTA, CDR2 FQGTGA. The CDR3 loop spans 17 amino acids. The CDR3, as DNA: TGTGCCAGCAGCTGGAAGGCAGGGGTCGGCAGGCGCACTGGAGCTTTCTTT. This codes for CASSWKAGVGRRTGAFF.

Notes on this clonotype: At one end, the junction sequence differs from germline, possibly due to a read error. V is TRBV10-3 and J is TRBJ1-2, with 8 bases matching TRBD1. Germline V gene data show CDR1 as ENHRY and CDR2 as SYGVKD. This CDR3 has 15 residues. The CDR3 region is CASSYDRGANYGYTF. The DNA of the CDR3 is TGTGCCAGCAGTTACGACAGGGGAGCTAACTATGGCTACACCTTC.

This clonotype was seen at least ten times. V gene TRBV6-5 combines with J gene TRBJ1-4; D may be TRBD1 (5 bases). V lost 0 bases and J 7 bases, leaving 12 bases between the germline ends. The CDR3 is 15 amino acids. Germline CDR1 MNHEY, CDR2 SVGAGI. The DNA for the CDR3 is TGTGCCAGCAGTTACTCGGGGCCAGGTAGTGAAAAACTGTTTTTT. Protein sequence: CASSYSGPGSEKLFF.

The chain joins TRBV20-1 to TRBJ1-2; 7 bases map to TRBD1. Germline V gene lookup returns CDR1 DFQATT and CDR2 SNEGSKA (reference sequence). The length of the CDR3 is 13 residues. Trimming cost V 5 bases and J 3 bases; bases outside gene matches: 6. CDR3 sequence reads: CSAVNRGDYGYTF. The CDR3 nucleotides are TGCAGTGCTGTAAACAGGGGTGACTATGGCTACACCTTC.

The sample holds one count of this clonotype. The chain employs TRBV29-1 and TRBJ1-1; a weak D match, TRBD1 (5 bases). The germline CDR1 and CDR2 sequences are SQVTM and ANQGSEA. This CDR3 spans 12 amino acids. Trimming removed 4 bases at V and 6 bases at J, with 12 bases between. CDR3 region: CSVAYGHPEAFF. In DNA form, the CDR3 reads TGCAGCGTTGCTTACGGACACCCTGAAGCTTTCTTT.

This clonotype was found many times. The rearrangement uses TRBV27 and TRBJ2-7; D is possibly TRBD1 (6 bases). Germline loops: CDR1 MNHEY, CDR2 SMNVEV (reference sequence). Trimming left V 5 bases short and J 4 bases short, with 15 bases between. CDR3 size: 14 residues. CDR3 region: CASSPIDRPYEQYF. The DNA of the CDR3 is TGTGCCAGCAGTCCTATTGACAGGCCATACGAGCAGTACTTC.

The gene calls are TRBV24-1 and TRBJ2-3; a weak D match, TRBD1 (5 bases). This CDR3 comprises 13 residues. The V gene's germline CDR1 is KGHDR and CDR2 SFDVKD. The V and J ends lost 6 bases and 3 bases respectively, with 9 bases between them. CDR3 sequence reads: CATSNQGTDTQYF. The DNA for the CDR3 is TGTGCCACCAGTAACCAGGGAACAGATACGCAGTATTTT.

This clonotype was observed a few times. This chain joins TRBV19 and TRBJ1-6; D may be TRBD1 (6 bases). V was cut by 6 bases and J by 7 bases, with 13 bases left in between. This CDR3 comprises 14 residues. The V gene's germline CDR1 is LNHDA and CDR2 SQIVND (reference sequence). CDR3 residues: CASSVQGLNSPLHF. The CDR3 DNA reads TGTGCCAGTAGCGTGCAGGGGCTAAATTCACCCCTCCACTTT.

The rearrangement links TRBV2 to TRBJ2-5; tentatively, D is TRBD1 or TRBD2 (6 bases each). Germline CDR1 and CDR2: SNHLY and FYNNEI. CDR3 length: 14 residues. V lost 6 bases and J lost 9, with 20 bases in between. For the CDR3, the DNA is TGTGCCAGCAGGGGAGGAAGGGGCAGGGGAGCCCAGTACTTC. Amino acids: CASRGGRGRGAQYF.

This clonotype was counted ten times or more. The CDR3 DNA follows: TGTGCCAGTAGTATTCGGGGTCCCAGCTATGGCTACACCTTC. It translates to CASSIRGPSYGYTF. The chain links TRBV19 to TRBJ1-2; D gene ambiguous. CDR1 and CDR2 (germline): LNHDA, SQIVND (reference sequence). Trimming stripped 3 bases from V and 4 bases from J, with 12 bases between. The CDR3 is made up of 14 amino acids.

This clonotype occurred a few times. This chain connects TRBV6-1 to TRBJ1-3, with a weak D call TRBD1 (6 bases). Per germline, CDR1 MNHNS and CDR2 SASEGT. This CDR3 region has 15 residues. Trimming removed 6 bases at V and 0 bases at J, with 12 bases between. CDR3 bases: TGTGCCAGCAGGACAGGCCCGAGCTCTGGAAACACCATATATTTT. It translates to CASRTGPSSGNTIYF.

This clonotype was counted many times. The chain has TRBV6-5 and TRBJ2-2; 7 bases map to TRBD2. The J segment lost 6 bases and the V segment lost 7 bases, leaving 14 bases of the junction unmatched. The CDR3 extends over 16 amino acids. CDR1 is MNHEY and CDR2 is SVGAGI in the germline V gene. The CDR3 DNA reads as TGTGCCAGCAATTGGGGGGGGAAAGGCAGGGCCGGGGAGCTGTTTTTT. Translating gives CASNWGGKGRAGELFF.

This clonotype was counted a few times. This chain joins TRBV3-1 and TRBJ2-7; D gene ambiguous. Germline V CDR1 and CDR2: LGHDT, YNNKEL (reference sequence). Trimming took off 2 bases at V and 3 bases at J, with 5 bases between the two ends. The CDR3 has 12 residues. DNA of the CDR3: TGTGCCAGCAGCCAACACCTCTACGAGCAGTACTTC. As protein: CASSQHLYEQYF.

This clonotype was seen at least ten times. V gene TRBV6-5 combines with J gene TRBJ1-1; 7 bases are a match to TRBD1. Germline-derived CDR1 and CDR2 are MNHEY and SVGAGI. CDR3 size: 18 residues. The trim removed 6 bases at V and 1 base at J, leaving 17 bases unmatched. The CDR3 DNA sequence: TGTGCCAGCAGCCAAACCCGCCCCGATCGGACAGGGAACACTGAAGCTTTCTTT. The encoded protein is CASSQTRPDRTGNTEAFF.

In this sample, this clonotype turned up once. J is TRBJ1-1 and V is TRBV10-3; the D is unclear. Germline CDR1 reads ENHRY; CDR2 reads SYGVKD. The V end lost 6 bases, the J end lost 7 bases, and 18 bases lay between the germline ends. There are 14 residues in the CDR3. CDR3 protein: CAIRENEEEGEAFF. Written as DNA, the CDR3 is TGTGCCATCAGAGAGAATGAGGAGGAGGGTGAAGCTTTCTTT.

The chain employs TRBV10-3 and TRBJ2-3, with 8 bases that match TRBD2. CDR3 length: 15 residues. Looked up from germline, CDR1 is ENHRY and CDR2 is SYGVKD. Trimming cost V 3 bases and J 6 bases; bases outside gene matches: 8. The CDR3 sequence is CAISEPGRGEDTQYF. Here the CDR3 DNA reads TGTGCCATCAGTGAACCCGGGAGGGGGGAGGATACGCAGTATTTT.